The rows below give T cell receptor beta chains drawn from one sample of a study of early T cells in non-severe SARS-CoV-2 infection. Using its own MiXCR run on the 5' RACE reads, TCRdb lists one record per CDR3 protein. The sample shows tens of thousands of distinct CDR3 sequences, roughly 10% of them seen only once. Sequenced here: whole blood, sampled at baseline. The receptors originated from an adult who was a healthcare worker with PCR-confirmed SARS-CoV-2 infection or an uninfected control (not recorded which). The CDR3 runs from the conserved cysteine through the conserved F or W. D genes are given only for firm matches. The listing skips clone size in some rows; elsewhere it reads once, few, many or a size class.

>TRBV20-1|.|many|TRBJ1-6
CSARDYPDSTHSPLHF
TGCAGTGCTAGAGATTACCCCGACAGCACCCATTCACCCCTCCACTTT
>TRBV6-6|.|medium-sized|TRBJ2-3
CASRLLLVTDTQYF
TGTGCCAGCAGACTCCTCTTGGTCACAGATACGCAGTATTTT
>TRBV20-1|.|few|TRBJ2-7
CSACQESSYEQYF
TGCAGTGCTTGTCAAGAGAGCTCCTACGAGCAGTACTTC
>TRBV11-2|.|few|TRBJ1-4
CASSRGATNEKLFF
TGTGCCAGCAGCCGAGGAGCAACTAATGAAAAACTGTTTTTT
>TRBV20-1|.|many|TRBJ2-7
CSAFDYRGYEQYF
TGCAGTGCTTTTGATTACCGGGGATACGAGCAGTACTTC
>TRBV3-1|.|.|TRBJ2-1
CASSHPPHTSGQF
TGTGCCAGCAGTCACCCACCCCATACCAGCGGGCAATTC
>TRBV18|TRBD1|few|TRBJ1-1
CASSGQGNTEAFF
TGTGCCAGCTCGGGACAGGGAAACACTGAAGCTTTCTTT
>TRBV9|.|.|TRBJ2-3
CASSVGGLADTQYF
TGTGCCAGCAGCGTAGGGGGCCTCGCAGATACGCAGTATTTT
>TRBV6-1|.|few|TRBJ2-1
CASSEGRFVDEQFF
TGTGCCAGCAGTGAAGGCAGATTCGTCGATGAGCAGTTCTTC
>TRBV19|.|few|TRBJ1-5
CASSIGALGQPQHF
TGTGCCAGTAGTATAGGGGCCCTCGGTCAGCCCCAGCATTTT
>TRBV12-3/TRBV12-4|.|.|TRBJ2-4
CASSLPAGIAKNIQYF
TGTGCCAGCTCTTTACCGGCGGGGATAGCCAAAAACATTCAGTACTTC
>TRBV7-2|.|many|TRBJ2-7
CASSLSSGASYEQYF
TGTGCCAGCAGCTTATCGTCGGGGGCTTCCTACGAGCAGTACTTC
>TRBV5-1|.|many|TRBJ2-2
CASTINTGELFF
TGCGCCAGCACCATCAACACCGGGGAGCTGTTTTTT
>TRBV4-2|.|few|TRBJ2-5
CASSQMGAKSQETQYF
TGTGCCAGCAGCCAAATGGGTGCTAAATCCCAAGAGACCCAGTACTTC
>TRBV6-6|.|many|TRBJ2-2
CASSPRGSTGELFF
TGTGCCAGCAGCCCGAGGGGGTCCACCGGGGAGCTGTTTTTT
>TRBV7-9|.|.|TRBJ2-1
CASTSDSGRQFF
TGTGCCAGCACCTCAGATAGTGGTAGGCAGTTCTTC
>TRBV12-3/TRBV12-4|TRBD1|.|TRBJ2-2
CASSLRRGREDTGELFF
TGTGCCAGCAGTTTGCGCAGGGGGCGCGAGGACACCGGGGAGCTGTTTTTT
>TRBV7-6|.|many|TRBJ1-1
CASSSDTIEAFF
TGTGCCAGCAGCTCAGACACGATCGAAGCTTTCTTT